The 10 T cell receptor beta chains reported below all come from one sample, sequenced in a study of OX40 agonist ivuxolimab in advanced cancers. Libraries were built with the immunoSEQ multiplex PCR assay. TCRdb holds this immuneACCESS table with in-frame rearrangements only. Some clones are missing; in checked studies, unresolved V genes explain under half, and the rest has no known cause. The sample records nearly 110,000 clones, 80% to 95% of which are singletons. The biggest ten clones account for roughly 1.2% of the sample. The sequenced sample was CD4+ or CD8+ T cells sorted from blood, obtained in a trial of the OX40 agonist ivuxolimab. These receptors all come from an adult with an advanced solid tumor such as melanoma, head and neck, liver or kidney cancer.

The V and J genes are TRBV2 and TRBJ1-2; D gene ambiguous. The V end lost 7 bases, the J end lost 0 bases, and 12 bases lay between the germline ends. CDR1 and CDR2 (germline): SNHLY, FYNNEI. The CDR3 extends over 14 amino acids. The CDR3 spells CASIPLGPNYGYTF. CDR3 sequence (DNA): TGTGCCAGCATTCCCTTAGGGCCTAACTATGGCTACACCTTC.

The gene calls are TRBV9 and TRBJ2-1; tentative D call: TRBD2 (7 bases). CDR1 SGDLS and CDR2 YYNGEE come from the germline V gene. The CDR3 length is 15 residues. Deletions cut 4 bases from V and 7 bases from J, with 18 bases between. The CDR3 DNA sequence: TGTGCCAGCAGCCCCCCTCGCGGGGGCGGGAATGAGCAGTTCTTC. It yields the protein CASSPPRGGGNEQFF.

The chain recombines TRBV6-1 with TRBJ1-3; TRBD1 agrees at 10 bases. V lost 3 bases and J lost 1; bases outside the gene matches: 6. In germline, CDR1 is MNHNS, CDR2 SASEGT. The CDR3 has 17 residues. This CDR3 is CASSDRQGAQSGNTIYF. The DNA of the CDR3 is TGTGCCAGCAGTGACCGACAGGGGGCCCAGTCTGGAAACACCATATATTTT.

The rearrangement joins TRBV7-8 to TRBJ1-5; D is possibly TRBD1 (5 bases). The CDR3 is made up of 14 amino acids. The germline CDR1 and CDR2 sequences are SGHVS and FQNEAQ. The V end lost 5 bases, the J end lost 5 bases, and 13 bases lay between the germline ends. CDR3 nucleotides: TGTGCCAGCAGCCCAGGGACCGCAGATCAGCCCCAGCATTTT. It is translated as CASSPGTADQPQHF.

The CDR3 sequence: CAGNRGQETQYF. Written as DNA, the CDR3 is TGTGCCGGAAACAGGGGGCAAGAGACCCAGTACTTC. This chain connects TRBV7-9 to TRBJ2-5; 8 bases align to TRBD1. Per the germline V gene, CDR1 is SEHNR and CDR2 is FQNEAQ (reference sequence). The junction had 4 bases not matched to a gene; V was cut back by 11 bases and J by 2 bases. The CDR3 covers 12 residues.

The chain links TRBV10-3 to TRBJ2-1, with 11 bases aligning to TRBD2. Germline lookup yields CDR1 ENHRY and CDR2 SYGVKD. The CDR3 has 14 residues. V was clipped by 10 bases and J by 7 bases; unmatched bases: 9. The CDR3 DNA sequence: TGTGCCAGCCACGATAGCGGGAGGGGGAATGAGCAGTTCTTC. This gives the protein CASHDSGRGNEQFF.

CDR3 DNA sequence: TGTGCCAGTAGTCATGGGGGGACAGGTAAACAAGAGACCCAGTACTTC. It translates to CASSHGGTGKQETQYF. The rearrangement joins TRBV19 to TRBJ2-5; 8 bases are a match to TRBD1. CDR3 length: 16 residues. V shed 5 bases, J shed 2 bases, and the junction held 10 bases outside the gene matches. Germline CDR1 and CDR2: LNHDA and SQIVND (reference sequence).

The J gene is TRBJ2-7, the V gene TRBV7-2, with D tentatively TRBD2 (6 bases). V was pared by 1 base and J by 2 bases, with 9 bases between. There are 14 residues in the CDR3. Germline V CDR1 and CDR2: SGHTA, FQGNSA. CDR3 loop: CASSLEGGTYEQYF. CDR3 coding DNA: TGTGCCAGCAGCTTAGAAGGCGGGACCTACGAGCAGTACTTC.

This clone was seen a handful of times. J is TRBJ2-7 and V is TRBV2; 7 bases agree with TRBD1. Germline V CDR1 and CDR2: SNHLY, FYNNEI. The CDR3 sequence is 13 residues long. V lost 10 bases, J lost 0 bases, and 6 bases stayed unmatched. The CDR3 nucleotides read TGTGCCATCACCGGGACAGACTCCTACGAGCAGTACTTC. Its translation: CAITGTDSYEQYF. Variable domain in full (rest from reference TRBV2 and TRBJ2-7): EPEVTQTPSHQVTQMGQEVILRCVPISNHLYFYWYRQILGQKVEFLVSFYNNEISEKSEIFDDQFSVERPDGSNFTLKIRSTKLEDSAMYFCAITGTDSYEQYFGPGTRLTVT.

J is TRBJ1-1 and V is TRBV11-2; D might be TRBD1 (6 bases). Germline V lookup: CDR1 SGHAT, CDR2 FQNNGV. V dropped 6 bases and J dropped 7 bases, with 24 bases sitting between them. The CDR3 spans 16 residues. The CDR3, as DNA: TGTGCCAGCAGGCTCCAATTTGGACAGCTCGCCGTTGAAGCTTTCTTT. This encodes CASRLQFGQLAVEAFF.